This is a list of T cell receptor beta chains from one sample in a study of shared clonotypes between healthy human individuals. Clones were read by immunoSEQ multiplex PCR, and TCRdb kept only the in-frame ones, dropping some. This repertoire shows roughly 590,000 clones, around 95% found once; its top ten account for around 0.097%. Sequencing used naive CD8+ T cells sorted from blood. The receptors shown here come from a woman aged 25 to 39 in good health. Both conserved end residues are part of each CDR3. The order of the fields is V gene, J gene, clone size, D gene, CDR3 DNA, CDR3 protein. The D gene is left open where the match is weak. Size values are once, few and many counts, or a class for expanded clones, and some rows have none.

>TRBV25-1|TRBJ2-3|NA|TRBD2
TGTGCCAGCATTCATGGGGCGGGAGGCGATACGCAGTATTTT
CASIHGAGGDTQYF
>TRBV28|TRBJ1-1|few|NA
TGTGCCAGCAGTCCCCAAGGCTTTGAAGCTTTCTTT
CASSPQGFEAFF
>TRBV28|TRBJ1-1|NA|NA
TGTGCCAGCCTAACGGGGCAGGGCACTGAAGCTTTCTTT
CASLTGQGTEAFF
>TRBV4-1|TRBJ2-7|NA|NA
TGCGCCAGCAGCCAGTTACACGGGACATCCTCCTACGAGCAGTACTTC
CASSQLHGTSSYEQYF
>TRBV15|TRBJ1-5|NA|NA
TGTGCCACCAGCAGAGTAGAGGAGCCCCAGCATTTT
CATSRVEEPQHF
>TRBV4-1|TRBJ2-2|NA|NA
TGCGCCAGCAGCCCAGGGCTTTTGGCCGGGGAGCTGTTTTTT
CASSPGLLAGELFF
>TRBV6-1|TRBJ1-2|NA|TRBD1
TGTGCCAGTATTGACAGGGGCATTTATGGCTACACCTTC
CASIDRGIYGYTF
>TRBV28|TRBJ1-3|NA|NA
TGTGCCAGCAGTTTAGAGACAGCAGGAAACACCATATATTTT
CASSLETAGNTIYF
>TRBV5-1|TRBJ1-6|NA|TRBD1
TGCGCCAGCAGCGGAACAGGGGGCAGGTCACCCCTCCACTTT
CASSGTGGRSPLHF
>TRBV25-1|TRBJ2-2|once|TRBD2
TGTGCCATCGCTAGCGGGAGGAGCGGGGAGCTGTTTTTT
CAIASGRSGELFF
>TRBV7-9|TRBJ2-7|NA|NA
TGTGCCAGCAGCTCCCGCCTCTGGGAGCAGTACTTC
CASSSRLWEQYF
>TRBV6-6|TRBJ2-1|NA|NA
TGTGCCAGCAGTTATCGACCGAATGAGCAGTTCTTC
CASSYRPNEQFF
>TRBV4-1|TRBJ2-2|NA|NA
TGCGCCAGCAGCCGGGACTCCCCGAACACCGGGGAGCTGTTTTTT
CASSRDSPNTGELFF
>TRBV2|TRBJ2-7|NA|TRBD1
TGTGCCAGCATCGGCCGGGACAGCCCCTACGAGCAGTACTTC
CASIGRDSPYEQYF
>TRBV11-3|TRBJ2-5|NA|NA
TGTGCCAGCAGCGCTCTAGGGGCAGAGACCCAGTACTTC
CASSALGAETQYF
>TRBV7-9|TRBJ2-7|NA|TRBD1
TGTGCCAGTGGACAGGACCCCTACGAGCAGTACTTC
CASGQDPYEQYF
>TRBV5-6|TRBJ2-7|NA|TRBD2
TGTGCCAGCAGTACCGGAACTAGCGGTTCCTACGAGCAGTACTTC
CASSTGTSGSYEQYF
>TRBV5-1|TRBJ1-2|NA|TRBD1
TGCGCCAGCAGCCCCACAGGGGGCCGGGGCTACACCTTC
CASSPTGGRGYTF
>TRBV28|TRBJ2-4|NA|NA
TGTGCCAGCAGTTTATCCAGCAGGAACAAAAACATTCAGTACTTC
CASSLSSRNKNIQYF
>TRBV27|TRBJ2-1|NA|NA
TGTGCCAGCAGTTCCCCCCCCAGCGATGAGCAGTTCTTC
CASSSPPSDEQFF
>TRBV23-1|TRBJ1-2|NA|NA
TGCGCCAGCAGTCCTCGGAAGGGTTACGATGGCTACACCTTC
CASSPRKGYDGYTF
>TRBV5-6|TRBJ2-7|NA|TRBD2
TGTGCCAGCAGCTTAGGGTCCGGGGGGGCCTACGAGCAGTACTTC
CASSLGSGGAYEQYF
>TRBV27|TRBJ1-5|once|NA
TGTGCCAGCAGTTTTTCAGGATCCAATCAGCCCCAGCATTTT
CASSFSGSNQPQHF
>TRBV28|TRBJ2-3|NA|TRBD1
TGTGCCAGCACCAGTTTTCCCCTCGACAGGGTAGTTATGACAGATACGCAGTATTTT
CASTSFPLDRVVMTDTQYF
>TRBV6-5|TRBJ1-5|few|NA
TGTGCCAGCAGTTATTCAGGTCCCGGTCAGCCCCAGCATTTT
CASSYSGPGQPQHF
>TRBV19|TRBJ2-1|NA|TRBD2
TGTGCCAGTAGTATAACTAGCGGGAACCACAATGAGCAGTTCTTC
CASSITSGNHNEQFF
>TRBV5-5|TRBJ1-1|NA|NA
TGTGCCAGCAGCTCGACAATACGGGAAGCTTTGAACACTGAAGCTTTCTTT
CASSSTIREALNTEAFF
>TRBV4-1|TRBJ1-6|NA|NA
TGCGCCAGCAGCCACGGGACACCCCTCCACTTT
CASSHGTPLHF
>TRBV27|TRBJ2-3|NA|TRBD1
TGTGCCAGCAGTTTAGGACAGGGTATACCAGATACGCAGTATTTT
CASSLGQGIPDTQYF
>TRBV2|TRBJ2-7|NA|NA
TGTGCCAGCATGGATAACTCCTACGAGCAGTACTTC
CASMDNSYEQYF
>TRBV6-1|TRBJ2-2|NA|TRBD1
TGTGCCAGCAGTGCTCGACAGGGGGCGAATGTCGGGGAGCTGTTTTTT
CASSARQGANVGELFF
>TRBV13|TRBJ2-5|NA|TRBD1
TGTGCCAGCAGCAACTCGACAGGGGGCCCTAGGTTCCAAGAGACCCAGTACTTC
CASSNSTGGPRFQETQYF
>TRBV5-1|TRBJ2-7|NA|NA
TGCGCCAGCAGCTTGGGCAGCGAGAGATACGAGCAGTACTTC
CASSLGSERYEQYF
>TRBV10-1|TRBJ2-3|once|NA
TGCGCCAGCAGTATACCTTGGGACTCGACAGATACGCAGTATTTT
CASSIPWDSTDTQYF
>TRBV14|TRBJ1-2|NA|NA
TGTGCCAGCAGCCAGTTAGGAGACTATGGCTACACCTTC
CASSQLGDYGYTF
>TRBV28|TRBJ2-6|NA|NA
TGTGCCAGCAGGCTCATCGGGGCCAACGTCCTGACTTTC
CASRLIGANVLTF
>TRBV6-6|TRBJ2-7|NA|NA
TGTGCCAGCAGGGAGGGTGGCTACGAGCAGTACTTC
CASREGGYEQYF
>TRBV7-9|TRBJ1-5|NA|NA
TGTGCCAGCAGCTTAGCGGGGGGGGCCCAGCCCCAGCATTTT
CASSLAGGAQPQHF
>TRBV28|TRBJ1-1|NA|NA
TGTGCCAGCAGTTCCCTGGACGGGGAGAACACTGAAGCTTTCTTT
CASSSLDGENTEAFF
>TRBV2|TRBJ2-2|once|TRBD2
TGTGCCAGCAGCCTCAGCTGGGAGGGAACAAACACCGGGGAGCTGTTTTTT
CASSLSWEGTNTGELFF
>TRBV5-4|TRBJ1-2|once|NA
TGTGCCAGCAGGCCGGGGGCGTACTATGGCTACACCTTC
CASRPGAYYGYTF
>TRBV28|TRBJ2-1|once|NA
TGTGCCAGCAGGGACCGGGACTGGGGGGCTTCCTACAATGAGCAGTTCTTC
CASRDRDWGASYNEQFF
>TRBV19|TRBJ2-2|NA|NA
TGTGCCAGTACCGAGGACCCCGACAGCGGGGAGCTGTTTTTT
CASTEDPDSGELFF
>TRBV4-1|TRBJ2-3|once|TRBD2
TGCGCCAGCAGCCAAGATAGTGCGGAGGGGAGCGGGATTCTCCTCCTTGATACGCAGTATTTT
CASSQDSAEGSGILLLDTQYF
>TRBV6-1|TRBJ2-7|few|NA
TGTGCCAGCAAGGGTTACGGGGCTGGGTACGAGCAGTACTTC
CASKGYGAGYEQYF
>TRBV7-9|TRBJ2-3|NA|NA
TGTGCCAGCAGCTTAGTGGAAACAGAGAGAACAGATACGCAGTATTTT
CASSLVETERTDTQYF
>TRBV27|TRBJ2-1|NA|TRBD2
TGTGCCAGCAGTGTTTCGGGACTATCTTACAATGAGCAGTTCTTC
CASSVSGLSYNEQFF
>TRBV7-2|TRBJ2-7|NA|TRBD2
TGTGCCAGCAGCCTCGATGTGTGGCGGGAGGGATCCTACGAGCAGTACTTC
CASSLDVWREGSYEQYF
>TRBV13|TRBJ1-1|NA|TRBD1
TGTGCCAGCAGCCCCCTACTTCCTGGGACAGGAAACACTGAAGCTTTCTTT
CASSPLLPGTGNTEAFF
>TRBV11-2|TRBJ2-5|NA|NA
TGTGCCAGCAGCTTAGATTGGGGGGCGGGAGAGACCCAGTACTTC
CASSLDWGAGETQYF
>TRBV27|TRBJ1-2|NA|NA
TGTGCCAGCGGATGGGGGGGGGCCAACTATGGCTACACCTTC
CASGWGGANYGYTF
>TRBV28|TRBJ2-7|NA|TRBD1
TGTGCCAGCAGGCCCCCCCGGAGGACAGGGCACTACGAGCAGTACTTC
CASRPPRRTGHYEQYF
>TRBV29-1|TRBJ2-7|once|TRBD2
TGCAGCGTTGATGGGGGAGGGTCCGTTTACGAGCAGTACTTC
CSVDGGGSVYEQYF